Sequencing of this T cell receptor beta chain was carried out in a study of blood T cell repertoires in COVID-19. Study-wide background: COVID-19 samples from acute and convalescent phases originated in the United States, Italy and Spain.

Individuals aged roughly 18 to 95 years were recruited from roughly 22 US areas. Donors in Cohort 3 who had recovered were those with two negative PCRs, healthcare professional clearance, or resolution of their symptoms. The method was immunoSEQ multiplex PCR; TCRdb's version includes in-frame clones alone and lacks a portion of them. The sample lists fewer than 400,000 clones, more than 75% occurring once. This CDR3 has 15 residues. Germline assignment: CDR1 SGHAT and CDR2 FQNNGV. V dropped 4 bases and J dropped 0; count of bases not matched to a gene: 6. The source of this sequence is a woman aged 45 to 65 who had recovered from COVID-19. Specimen: PBMCs or T cells enriched from blood (not recorded which). This chain uses TRBV11-2 with TRBJ2-7; 7 nucleotides line up with TRBD2. The CDR3 region is CASSSEAGVSYEQYF. For the CDR3, the DNA is TGTGCCAGCAGCTCGGAGGCGGGGGTCTCCTACGAGCAGTACTTC.